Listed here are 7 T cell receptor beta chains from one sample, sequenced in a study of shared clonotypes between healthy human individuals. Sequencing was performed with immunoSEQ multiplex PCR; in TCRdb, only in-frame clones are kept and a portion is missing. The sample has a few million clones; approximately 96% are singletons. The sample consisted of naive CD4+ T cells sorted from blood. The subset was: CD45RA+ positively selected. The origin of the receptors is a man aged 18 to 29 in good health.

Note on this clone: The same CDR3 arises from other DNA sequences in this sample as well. CDR3 residues: CASSLRGASTDTQYF. Written as DNA, the CDR3 is TGTGCCAGCAGCCTGCGGGGGGCCAGCACAGATACGCAGTATTTT. The chain has TRBV27 and TRBJ2-3; 8 bases line up with TRBD2. The V segment lost 6 bases and the J segment 0 bases; nucleotides outside the gene matches: 5. In germline, CDR1 is MNHEY, CDR2 SMNVEV (reference sequence). This CDR3 has 15 amino acids.

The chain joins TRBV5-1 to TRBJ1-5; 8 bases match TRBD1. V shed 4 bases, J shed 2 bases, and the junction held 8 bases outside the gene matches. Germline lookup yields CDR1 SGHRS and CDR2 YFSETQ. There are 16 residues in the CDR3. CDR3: CASSPGQGVGNQPQHF. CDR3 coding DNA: TGCGCCAGCAGCCCAGGACAGGGAGTGGGCAATCAGCCCCAGCATTTT.

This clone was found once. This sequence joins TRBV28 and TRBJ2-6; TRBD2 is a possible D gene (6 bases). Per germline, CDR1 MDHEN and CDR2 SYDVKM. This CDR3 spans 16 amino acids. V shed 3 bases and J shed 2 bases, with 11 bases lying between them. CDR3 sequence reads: CASSLGGSTGANVLTF. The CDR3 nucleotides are TGTGCCAGCAGTTTGGGAGGAAGCACTGGGGCCAACGTCCTGACTTTC.

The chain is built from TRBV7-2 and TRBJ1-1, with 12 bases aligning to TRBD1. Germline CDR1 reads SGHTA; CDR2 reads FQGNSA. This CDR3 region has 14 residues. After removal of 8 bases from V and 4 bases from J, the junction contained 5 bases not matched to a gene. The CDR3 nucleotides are TGTGCCAGCTCGGGACAGGGGGCTATCACTGAAGCTTTCTTT. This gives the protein CASSGQGAITEAFF.

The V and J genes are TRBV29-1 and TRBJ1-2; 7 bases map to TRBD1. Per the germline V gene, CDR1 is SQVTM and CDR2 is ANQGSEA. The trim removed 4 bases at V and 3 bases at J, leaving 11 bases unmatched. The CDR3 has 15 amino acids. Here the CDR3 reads CSVGPQTGRDYGYTF. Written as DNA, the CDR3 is TGCAGCGTTGGCCCTCAGACAGGGAGGGACTATGGCTACACCTTC. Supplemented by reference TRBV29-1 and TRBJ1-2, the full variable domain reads SAVISQKPSRDICQRGTSLTIQCQVDSQVTMMFWYRQQPGQSLTLIATANQGSEATYESGFVIDKFPISRPNLTFSTLTVSNMSPEDSSIYLCSVGPQTGRDYGYTFGSGTRLTVV.

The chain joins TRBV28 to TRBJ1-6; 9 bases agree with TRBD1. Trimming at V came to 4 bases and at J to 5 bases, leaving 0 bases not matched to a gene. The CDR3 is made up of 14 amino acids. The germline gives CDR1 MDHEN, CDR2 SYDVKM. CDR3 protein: CASSWTGDNSPLHF. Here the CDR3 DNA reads TGTGCCAGCAGTTGGACAGGGGATAATTCACCCCTCCACTTT.

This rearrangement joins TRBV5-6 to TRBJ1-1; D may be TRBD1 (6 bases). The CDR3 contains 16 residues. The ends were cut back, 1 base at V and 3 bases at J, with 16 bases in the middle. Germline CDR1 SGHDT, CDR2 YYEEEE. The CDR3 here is CASSLIPAGAYTEAFF. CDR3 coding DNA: TGTGCCAGCAGCTTGATCCCGGCAGGGGCGTACACTGAAGCTTTCTTT.